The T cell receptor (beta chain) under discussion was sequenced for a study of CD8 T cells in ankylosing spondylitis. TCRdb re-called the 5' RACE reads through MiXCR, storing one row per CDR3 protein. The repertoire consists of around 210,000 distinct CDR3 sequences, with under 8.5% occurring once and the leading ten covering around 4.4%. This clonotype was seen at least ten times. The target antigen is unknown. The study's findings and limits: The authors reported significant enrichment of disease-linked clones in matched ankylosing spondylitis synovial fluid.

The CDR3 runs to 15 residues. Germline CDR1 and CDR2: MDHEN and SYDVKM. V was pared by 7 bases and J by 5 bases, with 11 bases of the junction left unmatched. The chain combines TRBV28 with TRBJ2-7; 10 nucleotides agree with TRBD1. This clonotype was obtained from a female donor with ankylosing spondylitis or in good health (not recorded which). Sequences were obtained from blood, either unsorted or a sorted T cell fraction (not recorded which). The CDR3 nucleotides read TGTGCCAGCACCCCCGGGACAGGGGCGTACCACGAGCAGTACTTC. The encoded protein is CASTPGTGAYHEQYF.